The 30 T cell receptor beta chains presented below share a single source sample, sequenced in a study of CD8 T cells in ankylosing spondylitis. Via MiXCR, TCRdb re-called the 5' RACE reads, giving one row per CDR3 protein. The data contain approximately 140,000 distinct CDR3 sequences, 9.3% of them seen just once; the ten biggest clones take up about 3.3%. Sequenced sample: blood, either unsorted or a sorted T cell fraction (not recorded which). These receptors originate from a male donor with ankylosing spondylitis or in good health (not recorded which).

The chain has TRBV4-1 and TRBJ2-5; TRBD1 matches 8 bases. The CDR3 has 15 amino acids. Germline V gene sequence: CDR1 MGHRA, CDR2 YSYEKL. With V trimmed by 2 bases and J by 5 bases, 7 bases remained unmatched. CDR3 region: CASSQPGQGSETQYF. The CDR3 coding sequence is TGCGCCAGCAGCCAACCCGGACAGGGTAGCGAGACCCAGTACTTC.

This clonotype was counted many times. The junction differs from germline at one of its ends, possibly a read error. CDR3 nucleotides: TGTGCCAGCAGTTTGTTACCGGGACTAGCGGGAGGGGTCTCGGTCTTC. Translated, it gives CASSLLPGLAGGVSVF. This rearrangement joins TRBV12-3 or TRBV12-4 to TRBJ2-1, with 16 bases that match TRBD2. This CDR3 spans 16 amino acids.

The V and J genes are TRBV12-3 or TRBV12-4 and TRBJ2-6, with D perhaps TRBD1 (6 bases). This CDR3 is built from 15 residues. V shed 6 bases and J shed 4 bases, with 13 bases lying between them. CDR3 coding DNA: TGTGCCAGCAGCAATACAGGGACGGGGGCCAACGTCCTGACTTTC. It specifies CASSNTGTGANVLTF.

This clonotype was detected only a few times. The genes are TRBV29-1 and TRBJ2-1; the match to TRBD2 covers 14 bases. Per the germline V gene, CDR1 is SQVTM and CDR2 is ANQGSEA. With V trimmed by 3 bases and J by 10 bases, 5 bases remained unmatched. The CDR3 consists of 14 residues. The CDR3 here is CSVDYGLAGGEQFF. Written as DNA, the CDR3 is TGCAGCGTTGACTATGGACTAGCGGGAGGCGAGCAGTTCTTC.

V and J are TRBV10-3 and TRBJ1-3; TRBD1 is a possible D gene (6 bases). Looked up from germline, CDR1 is ENHRY and CDR2 is SYGVKD. V gave up 2 bases and J gave up 4 bases, with 39 bases separating them. The CDR3 runs to 24 residues. The CDR3 DNA sequence: TGTGCCATCAGTGAGCCGCGGACCATCGAGACAGGATCCATGGCACTGCGTCTCGGAAACACCATATATTTT. Residues: CAISEPRTIETGSMALRLGNTIYF.

This clonotype showed up many times. The V call is TRBV5-1, the J call TRBJ2-7; the D gene is possibly TRBD1 (6 bases). Trimming took 0 bases from V and 0 from J, leaving 13 bases between them. The germline V gene encodes CDR1 SGHRS and CDR2 YFSETQ. The CDR3 is 16 residues long. The DNA of the CDR3 is TGCGCCAGCAGCTTGGCCGGGGACACCTACTCCTACGAGCAGTACTTC. Translation: CASSLAGDTYSYEQYF.

This clonotype was recorded many times. V usage is TRBV7-2 and J usage is TRBJ2-7, with D uncertain. V was pared by 2 bases and J by 6 bases, with 8 bases between. The germline gives CDR1 SGHTA, CDR2 FQGNSA. The CDR3 is 12 residues long. The CDR3 DNA reads TGTGCCAGCAGCTTACCCGTAGGCGAGCAGTACTTC. Protein sequence: CASSLPVGEQYF.

Ten or more counts support this clonotype. The V call is TRBV13, the J call TRBJ1-1, with D perhaps matching TRBD1 (6 bases). Trimming left V 4 bases short and J 1 base short, with 13 bases between. The CDR3 is 15 residues long. The V gene's germline CDR1 is PRHDT and CDR2 FYEKMQ (reference sequence). CDR3 sequence reads: CASSSDRKANTEAFF. The CDR3 region has the DNA TGTGCCAGCAGCTCGGACAGAAAGGCGAACACTGAAGCTTTCTTT.

This clonotype was detected only a few times. This chain connects TRBV20-1 to TRBJ2-7; no clear D. Germline CDR1 and CDR2: DFQATT and SNEGSKA (reference sequence). The CDR3 totals 14 residues. Trimming took 0 bases from V and 2 from J, leaving 11 bases between them. CDR3 loop: CSARDRVGTYEQYF. The CDR3, as DNA: TGCAGTGCTAGAGATCGGGTAGGAACCTACGAGCAGTACTTC.

This clonotype was seen once. This may stem from a read error, because a much larger clone lies one nucleotide away. The chain has TRBV29-1 and TRBJ2-7; 10 nucleotides match TRBD2. This CDR3 has 12 residues. Germline CDR1 is SQVTM and CDR2 is ANQGSEA. The J segment lost 6 bases and the V segment lost 6 bases, leaving 5 bases of the junction unmatched. CDR3 loop: CSVWGLAFEQYF. In DNA form, the CDR3 reads TGCAGCGTATGGGGACTAGCGTTCGAGCAGTACTTC.

The chain carries TRBV13 and TRBJ2-7; TRBD1 or TRBD2 may be the D gene (5 bases each). Looked up from germline, CDR1 is PRHDT and CDR2 is FYEKMQ (reference sequence). The CDR3 loop spans 14 amino acids. Trimming removed 3 bases at V and 1 base at J, with 10 bases between. The CDR3 nucleotides are TGTGCCAGCAGCTTCGGGGCTCAATCCTACGAGCAGTACTTC. This encodes CASSFGAQSYEQYF.

This clonotype showed up many times. The chain is built from TRBV18 and TRBJ2-1; TRBD2 agrees at 7 bases. The CDR3 is 17 amino acids. J lost 1 base, V lost 0 bases, and 6 bases had no gene match. Germline lookup yields CDR1 KGHSH and CDR2 LQKENI. The CDR3 region is CASSPPPAGDSYNEQFF. CDR3 coding DNA: TGTGCCAGCTCACCACCCCCTGCGGGAGATTCCTACAATGAGCAGTTCTTC.

This clonotype appeared many times. The chain links TRBV5-1 to TRBJ2-5; 11 nucleotides agree with TRBD2. Germline CDR1 SGHRS, CDR2 YFSETQ. The CDR3 runs to 15 residues. The ends lost 1 base at V and 5 bases at J; junction bases unmatched: 4. The CDR3 nucleotides are TGCGCCAGCAGCTTGACTAGCGGGAGAGGTGAGACCCAGTACTTC. Its protein product is CASSLTSGRGETQYF.

The gene calls are TRBV5-5 and TRBJ1-6; 7 bases are a match to TRBD1. The CDR3 sequence is 15 residues long. Germline trimming cut 2 bases from V and 11 bases from J; bases unmatched to any gene: 10. Germline CDR1 reads SGHKS; CDR2 reads YYEKEE (reference sequence). CDR3 sequence: CASSFTTGTQTPLHF. CDR3 nucleotides: TGTGCCAGCAGCTTTACGACAGGGACCCAGACACCCCTCCACTTT.

The chain recombines TRBV7-9 with TRBJ2-1; 10 bases map to TRBD2. The germline CDR1 and CDR2 sequences are SEHNR and FQNEAQ (reference sequence). The CDR3 totals 14 residues. V trimming: 2 bases; J trimming: 9 bases; junction bases outside the gene matches: 4. This chain's CDR3 is CASSLLAGAGEQFF. CDR3 in DNA: TGTGCCAGCAGCTTACTAGCGGGAGCGGGTGAGCAGTTCTTC.

This clonotype showed up just a few times. This chain uses TRBV7-2 with TRBJ2-1, with D unclear. The CDR3 runs 16 residues. Germline CDR1 is SGHTA and CDR2 is FQGNSA. Trimming took 5 bases from V and 8 from J, leaving 22 bases between them. The CDR3 bases are TGTGCCAGCAGCCTGGGGTCGATAGTGATTGTCGATGAGCAGTTCTTC. Translation gives CASSLGSIVIVDEQFF.

This clonotype occurred many times. The chain uses TRBV11-1 and TRBJ1-1; a weak D match, TRBD1 (5 bases). Germline-derived CDR1 and CDR2 are SGHAT and FQDESV (reference sequence). This CDR3 is built from 18 residues. Deletions cut 4 bases from V and 1 base from J, with 22 bases between. CDR3 residues: CASSSIGGAKLTNTEAFF. In DNA form, the CDR3 reads TGTGCCAGCAGCTCAATCGGGGGAGCAAAATTAACGAACACTGAAGCTTTCTTT.

Many counts were recorded for this clonotype. CDR3: CASSLALEILRFF. The CDR3 DNA reads TGTGCCAGCAGCTTGGCACTAGAAATACTCAGGTTCTTC. This rearrangement joins TRBV7-9 to TRBJ2-1, with D possibly TRBD2 on 5 matching bases. The CDR3 is made up of 13 amino acids. The germline gives CDR1 SEHNR, CDR2 FQNEAQ (reference sequence). V was pared by 3 bases and J by 15 bases, with 18 bases between.

This clonotype was seen at least ten times. The V gene is TRBV29-1, the J gene TRBJ2-1; 10 bases align to TRBD2. With V trimmed by 6 bases and J by 4 bases, 9 bases remained unmatched. Germline V gene sequence: CDR1 SQVTM, CDR2 ANQGSEA. The CDR3 runs to 15 residues. In DNA form, the CDR3 reads TGCAGCGTGGAATATAGCGGGAGGAGTTACAATGAGCAGTTCTTC. Protein sequence: CSVEYSGRSYNEQFF.

The V gene is TRBV5-1, the J gene TRBJ2-7; D is tentatively TRBD1 or TRBD2 (5 bases each). This CDR3 is 16 amino acids long. Trimming cost V 0 bases and J 5 bases, with 18 bases left between them. Germline V CDR1 and CDR2: SGHRS, YFSETQ. The CDR3: CASSLGGSFRQDEQYF. CDR3 nucleotide sequence: TGCGCCAGCAGCTTGGGGGGGAGTTTCAGGCAGGACGAGCAGTACTTC.

This clonotype occurred a few times. The CDR3 protein is CASSLWGYYEQYF. The CDR3 DNA sequence: TGCGCCAGCAGCTTGTGGGGATACTACGAGCAGTACTTC. V and J are TRBV5-1 and TRBJ2-7; the D is unclear. Trimming took 1 base from V and 3 from J, leaving 8 bases between them. The length of the CDR3 is 13 residues. Germline lookup yields CDR1 SGHRS and CDR2 YFSETQ.

The V call is TRBV30, the J call TRBJ1-5, with TRBD1 identical over 9 bases. The CDR3 covers 14 residues. With 2 bases clipped from V and 6 bases from J, the junction kept 5 bases outside the gene matches. The germline V gene has CDR1 GTSNPN and CDR2 SVGIG (reference sequence). DNA of the CDR3: TGTGCCTGGAGTACAGGGGGCGCGGGTCAGCCCCAGCATTTT. Translation gives CAWSTGGAGQPQHF.

The V and J genes are TRBV7-9 and TRBJ2-7; TRBD1 or TRBD2 may be the D gene (5 bases each). Trimming removed 5 bases at V and 5 bases at J, with 16 bases between. Germline CDR1 and CDR2: SEHNR and FQNEAQ (reference sequence). The CDR3 has 14 amino acids. CDR3 sequence (DNA): TGTGCCAGCAGCGTATCCGGGACGGCAAACGAGCAGTACTTC. Its protein product is CASSVSGTANEQYF.

This rearrangement joins TRBV28 to TRBJ2-7, with D possibly being TRBD2 (5 bases). CDR1 MDHEN and CDR2 SYDVKM come from the germline V gene. This CDR3 region has 13 residues. V dropped 3 bases and J dropped 5 bases, with 11 bases sitting between them. CDR3 in amino acids: CASSLLAWHEQYF. The CDR3 nucleotides read TGTGCCAGCAGTTTGCTAGCATGGCACGAGCAGTACTTC. Full variable domain (remainder filled in from reference TRBV28 and TRBJ2-7): DVKVTQSSRYLVKRTGEKVFLECVQDMDHENMFWYRQDPGLGLRLIYFSYDVKMKEKGDIPEGYSVSREKKERFSLILESASTNQTSMYLCASSLLAWHEQYFGPGTRLTVT.

This clonotype was observed at least ten times. The V call is TRBV7-9, the J call TRBJ2-3; D is possibly TRBD2 (6 bases). CDR3 length equals 15 residues. V lost 3 bases and J lost 2, with 12 bases in between. Per the germline V gene, CDR1 is SEHNR and CDR2 is FQNEAQ (reference sequence). The CDR3 spells CASSFSGLNTDTQYF. In DNA, the CDR3 is TGTGCCAGCAGCTTTTCGGGACTTAACACAGATACGCAGTATTTT.

This clonotype was seen repeatedly, ten times or more. The chain is built from TRBV4-3 and TRBJ2-2; D ambiguous. V gave up 5 bases and J gave up 5 bases, with 12 bases separating them. Per germline, CDR1 LGHNA and CDR2 YSLEER. CDR3 length: 14 residues. Here the CDR3 DNA reads TGCGCCAGCAGCATAAGGAGTTGGACCGGGGAGCTGTTTTTT. Its translation: CASSIRSWTGELFF.

This chain connects TRBV5-5 to TRBJ2-7; 11 nucleotides match TRBD2. CDR3 length: 15 amino acids. V gave up 1 base and J gave up 7 bases; unmatched junction bases: 7. Germline assignment: CDR1 SGHKS and CDR2 YYEKEE (reference sequence). The CDR3 nucleotides are TGTGCCAGCAGCTTGTTAGCGGGAGGGACGAGAGAGCAGTACTTC. Its translation: CASSLLAGGTREQYF.

This clonotype showed up just once. The chain joins TRBV30 to TRBJ2-2, with D perhaps matching TRBD1 (6 bases). CDR1 is GTSNPN and CDR2 is SVGIG in the germline V gene (reference sequence). V lost 1 base, J lost 2 bases, and 11 bases lay in between. CDR3 length: 15 amino acids. The CDR3 nucleotides are TGTGCCTGGAGTGGTATAGGGGGAAACACCGGGGAGCTGTTTTTT. This translates into CAWSGIGGNTGELFF. Combining the CDR3 with reference TRBV30 and TRBJ2-2 gives the whole variable domain SQTIHQWPATLVQPVGSPLSLECTVEGTSNPNLYWYRQAAGRGLQLLFYSVGIGQISSEVPQNLSASRPQDRQFILSSKKLLLSDSGFYLCAWSGIGGNTGELFFGEGSRLTVL.

This clonotype was seen ten or more times. The chain combines TRBV10-3 with TRBJ2-3, with 10 bases aligning to TRBD1. The CDR3 covers 16 residues. The J segment lost 2 bases and the V segment lost 4 bases, leaving 6 bases of the junction unmatched. Germline V CDR1 and CDR2: ENHRY, SYGVKD. The CDR3 reads CAISGDRGYFTDTQYF. The CDR3, as DNA: TGTGCCATCAGTGGGGACAGGGGTTATTTCACAGATACGCAGTATTTT.

This clonotype was seen a few times. V is TRBV9 and J is TRBJ2-7; D tentatively fits TRBD1 or TRBD2 (5 bases each). V lost 2 bases, J lost 2 bases, and 11 bases lay in between. CDR3 length equals 14 residues. Germline lookup yields CDR1 SGDLS and CDR2 YYNGEE. In nucleotides, the CDR3 is TGTGCCAGCAGCGTCCGGGACGGACCCTACGAGCAGTACTTC. This sequence encodes CASSVRDGPYEQYF.